The rows below give T cell receptor beta chains drawn from one sample of a study of control samples from healthy donors and cancer patients. Method: immunoSEQ multiplex PCR; TCRdb's copy keeps in-frame clones and lacks some. Among 150,000 to 180,000 clones listed, approximately 94% were seen once. Sequenced material: blood. These receptors came from a man aged 40-55 years in good health. Both conserved end residues are part of each CDR3. The D gene is left open where the match is weak. Expanded clones get a size class; other rows say once, few or many, or leave the size out.

v_call	clone_size	cdr3_length	d_call	j_call	cdr3_aa	cdr3_nt
TRBV5-1	NA	17	TRBD1	TRBJ2-3	CASSSSVGTGLTDTQYF	TGCGCCAGCAGCTCGTCCGTCGGGACAGGGTTAACAGATACGCAGTATTTT
TRBV5-1	once	12	NA	TRBJ1-2	CASRTGANGYTF	TGCGCCAGCAGGACGGGGGCTAATGGCTACACCTTC
TRBV19	NA	16	NA	TRBJ1-5	CASSFLGSPSNQPQHF	TGTGCCAGTAGTTTCCTGGGAAGCCCGAGCAATCAGCCCCAGCATTTT
TRBV10-1	once	11	NA	TRBJ2-3	CATGAGDTQYF	TGCGCCACCGGAGCGGGAGATACGCAGTATTTT
TRBV9	NA	16	TRBD1	TRBJ2-2	CASSLSGTGRIGELFF	TGTGCCAGCAGCTTATCCGGGACAGGGAGGATCGGGGAGCTGTTTTTT
TRBV4-3	NA	15	NA	TRBJ1-2	CASSQGVVGGYGYTF	TGCGCCAGCAGCCAAGGGGTCGTTGGGGGCTATGGCTACACCTTC
TRBV19	NA	13	NA	TRBJ1-5	CASSPGLGQPQHF	TGTGCCAGTAGTCCGGGACTTGGACAGCCCCAGCATTTT
TRBV5-5	NA	13	TRBD1	TRBJ1-1	CASNRGQGAEAFF	TGTGCCAGCAACCGAGGACAGGGCGCTGAAGCTTTCTTT
TRBV9	NA	15	NA	TRBJ2-2	CASSARTHNTGELFF	TGTGCCAGCAGCGCGAGGACCCATAACACCGGGGAGCTGTTTTTT
TRBV4-1	NA	16	NA	TRBJ2-1	CASSQKTRSSYNEQFF	TGCGCCAGCAGCCAAAAGACACGAAGCTCCTACAATGAGCAGTTCTTC
TRBV19	NA	14	NA	TRBJ1-2	CASTPGGGNYGYTF	TGTGCCAGTACCCCGGGGGGGGGAAACTATGGCTACACCTTC
TRBV28	NA	14	NA	TRBJ2-7	CASSPTGGTYEQYF	TGTGCCAGCAGTCCGACCGGCGGGACCTACGAGCAGTACTTC
TRBV30	once	11	NA	TRBJ1-2	CACTPPRAGSF	TGTGCCTGTACCCCCCCGAGGGCAGGGAGCTTC
TRBV6-5	NA	13	NA	TRBJ1-2	CASSPGTRGGYTF	TGTGCCAGCAGCCCAGGGACGAGAGGTGGCTACACCTTC
TRBV18	NA	16	NA	TRBJ1-4	CASSPLSGTANEKLFF	TGTGCCAGCTCACCGCTTTCCGGGACTGCTAATGAAAAACTGTTTTTT
TRBV6-5	NA	13	NA	TRBJ1-3	CASSLGTGNTIYF	TGTGCCAGCAGTTTGGGAACTGGAAACACCATATATTTT
TRBV7-8	NA	13	NA	TRBJ2-5	CASSLASGETQYF	TGTGCCAGCAGCTTGGCCAGCGGAGAGACCCAGTACTTC
TRBV12-2	NA	14	NA	TRBJ2-7	CASRLERTAYEQYF	TGTGCAAGTCGCTTAGAAAGGACAGCCTACGAGCAGTACTTC
TRBV24-1	NA	14	NA	TRBJ2-7	CATSDSGRSYEQYF	TGTGCCACCAGTGATTCCGGCAGATCCTACGAGCAGTACTTC
TRBV6-5	NA	14	NA	TRBJ2-2	CASSYRGGTGELFF	TGTGCCAGCAGTTACAGGGGGGGCACCGGGGAGCTGTTTTTT
TRBV6-6	NA	15	NA	TRBJ2-1	CASSPRRGSYNEQFF	TGTGCCAGCAGTCCCCGGAGGGGATCCTACAATGAGCAGTTCTTC
TRBV6-5	NA	14	NA	TRBJ1-1	CASSTLGADTEAFF	TGTGCCAGCAGTACGCTAGGAGCTGACACTGAAGCTTTCTTT
TRBV4-1	NA	15	TRBD1	TRBJ2-7	CASSQPTGGGYEQYF	TGCGCCAGCAGCCAGCCGACAGGGGGCGGCTACGAGCAGTACTTC
TRBV7-8	NA	15	NA	TRBJ1-2	CASSPRGSSGRGYTF	TGTGCCAGCAGCCCGCGAGGGTCCTCAGGAAGAGGCTACACCTTC
TRBV11-3	NA	15	TRBD1	TRBJ1-1	CASSLGQGASTEAFF	TGTGCCAGCAGCTTGGGACAGGGGGCCAGCACTGAAGCTTTCTTT
TRBV28	NA	12	NA	TRBJ1-1	CASTIQGAEAFF	TGTGCCAGCACCATCCAGGGCGCTGAAGCTTTCTTT
TRBV4-1	NA	19	TRBD2	TRBJ2-1	CASSPAPAGGSRSYNEQFF	TGCGCCAGCAGCCCGGCGCCAGCGGGGGGGTCCCGCTCCTACAATGAGCAGTTCTTC
TRBV12-3/TRBV12-4	once	13	TRBD1	TRBJ2-1	CASRPGQNNEQFF	TGTGCCAGCAGACCGGGACAGAACAATGAGCAGTTCTTC
TRBV6-1	NA	15	TRBD1	TRBJ2-7	CASSEEQGASYEQYF	TGTGCCAGCAGTGAAGAACAGGGGGCAAGCTACGAGCAGTACTTC
TRBV11-2	NA	11	NA	TRBJ2-7	CASSPGREQYF	TGTGCCAGCAGCCCAGGGAGAGAGCAGTACTTC
TRBV3-1/TRBV3-2	NA	13	NA	TRBJ1-5	CASSQGSNQPQHF	TGTGCCAGCAGCCAGGGCAGCAATCAGCCCCAGCATTTT
TRBV4-1	NA	14	NA	TRBJ1-2	CASSLKEYIYGYTF	TGCGCCAGCTCCCTCAAAGAGTACATCTATGGCTACACCTTC
TRBV6-4	NA	13	NA	TRBJ2-3	CASRKTSTDTQYF	TGTGCCAGCAGGAAAACTAGCACAGATACGCAGTATTTT
TRBV6-1	NA	17	NA	TRBJ1-2	CASSEVSGTHTFYGYTF	TGTGCCAGCAGTGAAGTCTCCGGGACACACACCTTCTATGGCTACACCTTC
TRBV21-1	NA	21	NA	TRBJ1-5	CASSKVGTAGLCSRGNQPQHF	TGTGCCAGCAGCAAAGTCGGGACTGCAGGACTCTGCTCGCGGGGCAATCAGCCCCAGCATTTT
TRBV7-2	NA	13	NA	TRBJ1-2	CASSLQGVYGYTF	TGTGCCAGCAGCTTACAAGGGGTTTATGGCTACACCTTC
TRBV6-5	NA	14	TRBD1	TRBJ1-1	CASSSGQVNNRAFF	TGTGCCAGCAGCTCGGGACAGGTGAACAATCGGGCTTTCTTT
TRBV5-4	NA	13	NA	TRBJ2-3	CASGQGGRDTQYF	TGTGCCAGCGGCCAAGGGGGAAGAGATACGCAGTATTTT
TRBV13	NA	12	TRBD1	TRBJ1-2	CAISTGHVGYTF	TGTGCCATCTCGACAGGGCACGTAGGCTACACCTTC
TRBV18	NA	12	NA	TRBJ2-3	CASSPPSGEQYF	TGTGCCAGCTCACCACCGTCCGGAGAACAGTATTTT
TRBV11-2	NA	16	NA	TRBJ2-1	CASSLVPGNLNNEQFF	TGTGCCAGCAGCTTAGTTCCCGGGAACCTTAACAATGAGCAGTTCTTC
TRBV4-1	NA	14	NA	TRBJ1-2	CASSQGPSGDGYTF	TGCGCCAGCAGCCAGGGCCCCTCTGGGGATGGCTACACCTTC
TRBV20-1	NA	13	NA	TRBJ1-2	CSANDDRTYGYTF	TGCAGTGCTAATGACGACAGAACCTATGGCTACACCTTC
TRBV18	NA	15	NA	TRBJ1-1	CASSPSSGHDTEAFF	TGTGCCAGCTCACCGTCTTCAGGGCATGACACTGAAGCTTTCTTT
TRBV24-1	once	16	NA	TRBJ2-1	CATSDQPGLLYNEQFF	TGTGCCACCAGTGATCAACCGGGACTTCTGTACAATGAGCAGTTCTTC
TRBV18	NA	15	NA	TRBJ1-4	CASSPPAGDHEKLFF	TGTGCCAGCTCACCACCAGCAGGGGACCATGAAAAACTGTTTTTT
TRBV24-1	NA	14	NA	TRBJ2-3	CATNGGASTDTQYF	TGTGCCACCAATGGCGGGGCGAGCACAGATACGCAGTATTTT
TRBV5-1	once	15	TRBD1	TRBJ1-2	CASSLEGGTGVGYTF	TGCGCCAGCAGCTTGGAAGGCGGGACAGGGGTTGGCTACACCTTC
TRBV10-1	NA	16	TRBD1	TRBJ1-4	CASSRDRGTHNEKLFF	TGCGCCAGCAGCCGGGACAGGGGGACACATAATGAAAAACTGTTTTTT
TRBV23-1	NA	13	NA	TRBJ1-3	CASSHPGGNTIYF	TGCGCCAGCAGTCACCCAGGGGGAAACACCATATATTTT
TRBV7-2	once	16	TRBD2	TRBJ2-1	CASSLALVAGRGEQFF	TGTGCCAGCAGCTTAGCTTTGGTAGCGGGGCGGGGTGAGCAGTTCTTC
TRBV7-2	NA	13	TRBD2	TRBJ2-3	CASRGLAGDTQYF	TGTGCCAGCCGGGGACTAGCGGGGGATACGCAGTATTTT
TRBV7-8	NA	15	NA	TRBJ1-4	CASSPGGDPVGKLFF	TGTGCCAGCAGCCCGGGCGGCGACCCCGTAGGAAAACTGTTTTTT
TRBV19	NA	15	NA	TRBJ2-6	CASKVASSGANVLTF	TGTGCCAGTAAGGTCGCTAGCTCTGGGGCCAACGTCCTGACTTTC
TRBV12-2	NA	16	NA	TRBJ1-5	CASRPNPGRGGQPQHF	TGTGCAAGTCGCCCCAATCCCGGCAGGGGAGGTCAGCCCCAGCATTTT